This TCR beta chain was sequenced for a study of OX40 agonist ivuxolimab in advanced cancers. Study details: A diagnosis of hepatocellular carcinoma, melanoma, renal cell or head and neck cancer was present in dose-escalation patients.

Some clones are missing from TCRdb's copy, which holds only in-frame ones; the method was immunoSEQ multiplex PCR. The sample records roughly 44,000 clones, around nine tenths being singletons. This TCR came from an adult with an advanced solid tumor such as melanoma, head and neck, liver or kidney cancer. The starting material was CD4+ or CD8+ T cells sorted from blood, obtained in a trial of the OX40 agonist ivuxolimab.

CDR3 in DNA: TGTGCCAGCAGCTTGGCCCTAGCGGGGTACACAGATACGCAGTATTTT. This codes for CASSLALAGYTDTQYF. The chain carries TRBV5-4 and TRBJ2-3, with 9 bases aligning to TRBD2. Germline CDR1 reads SGHNT; CDR2 reads YYREEE (reference sequence). The CDR3 consists of 16 residues. V gave up 0 bases and J gave up 2 bases; unmatched junction bases: 4. Looking up the rest from reference TRBV5-4 and TRBJ2-3 gives the full variable domain: ETGVTQSPTHLIKTRGQQVTLRCSSQSGHNTVSWYQQALGQGPQFIFQYYREEENGRGNFPPRFSGLQFPNYSSELNVNALELDDSALYLCASSLALAGYTDTQYFGPGTRLTVL.